The rows below give T cell receptor beta chains drawn from one sample of a study of blood T cell repertoires in COVID-19. Repertoires were generated with immunoSEQ multiplex PCR, while TCRdb's copy carries only in-frame clones and drops some. The sample contains around 500,000 clones, roughly 88% of which appear only once. Input material: peripheral blood. All receptors derive from a human donor in a cohort sampled during active COVID-19. Both conserved end residues are part of each CDR3. A D gene is named only where the DNA matches it firmly. Size values are once, few and many counts, or a class for expanded clones, and some rows have none.

>TRBV6-5|TRBJ2-6|TRBD1|once
CASSTQGSGANVLTF
TGTGCCAGCAGTACACAGGGGTCCGGGGCCAACGTCCTGACTTTC
>TRBV19|TRBJ2-3|TRBD2|.
CASRDSPGLAIDTQYF
TGTGCCAGTAGAGATTCACCGGGACTAGCTATAGATACGCAGTATTTT
>TRBV4-1|TRBJ2-5|TRBD2|.
CASSQAWTSGSAETQYF
TGCGCCAGCAGCCAAGCCTGGACTAGCGGGAGTGCAGAGACCCAGTACTTC
>TRBV19|TRBJ2-5|TRBD1|once
CASSIGAGRDRGKETQYF
TGTGCCAGTAGTATAGGTGCGGGCCGGGACAGGGGAAAAGAGACCCAGTACTTC
>TRBV3-1/TRBV3-2|TRBJ2-7|.|.
CASSPLGIGYEQYF
TGTGCCAGCAGCCCACTAGGTATCGGCTACGAGCAGTACTTC
>TRBV5-1|TRBJ1-4|TRBD1|few
CASSVTGTGDEKLFF
TGCGCCAGCAGCGTAACCGGGACAGGGGATGAAAAACTGTTTTTT
>TRBV28|TRBJ2-7|TRBD1|.
CASSLSGGPSYEQYF
TGTGCCAGCAGTTTGTCAGGGGGCCCCTCCTACGAGCAGTACTTC
>TRBV2|TRBJ2-3|TRBD1|once
CASGGQGMNTQYF
TGTGCCAGCGGCGGACAGGGGATGAATACGCAGTATTTT
>TRBV2|TRBJ1-5|.|.
CASSRTAQPQHF
TGTGCCAGCAGTCGGACAGCCCAGCCCCAGCATTTT
>TRBV5-1|TRBJ2-5|.|.
CASSPTPGKQETQYF
TGCGCCAGCAGCCCTACCCCAGGGAAGCAAGAGACCCAGTACTTC
>TRBV28|TRBJ2-5|TRBD1|.
CASRPDRGLRPETQYF
TGTGCCAGCAGGCCCGACAGGGGCCTTAGGCCGGAGACCCAGTACTTC
>TRBV7-7|TRBJ2-5|TRBD2|.
CASSPGLGVETQYF
TGTGCTAGCAGCCCGGGACTAGGGGTGGAGACCCAGTACTTC
>TRBV7-3|TRBJ2-1|TRBD1|.
CASSLGSLGGGEQFF
TGTGCCAGCAGCCTCGGAAGTTTAGGGGGCGGTGAGCAGTTCTTC
>TRBV6-6|TRBJ2-7|TRBD2|few
CASSGTSGTYEQYF
TGTGCCAGCAGTGGGACTAGCGGGACTTACGAGCAGTACTTC
>TRBV4-2|TRBJ2-3|TRBD2|.
CASSLLAGATDTQYF
TGTGCCAGCAGCCTCTTAGCGGGAGCCACAGATACGCAGTATTTT
>TRBV5-6|TRBJ1-2|.|.
CASRGWGGNYGYTF
TGTGCCAGCAGGGGGTGGGGAGGCAATTATGGCTACACCTTC
>TRBV6-2/TRBV6-3|TRBJ1-2|.|.
CASSPDRQYGYTF
TGTGCCAGCAGTCCCGACAGACAGTATGGCTACACCTTC
>TRBV12-3/TRBV12-4|TRBJ2-1|.|.
CASSFRESQFF
TGTGCCAGCAGTTTTCGAGAGTCTCAGTTCTTC
>TRBV7-9|TRBJ2-1|.|.
CASSLDPSASSYNEQFF
TGTGCCAGCAGCTTAGATCCTAGCGCCAGCTCCTACAATGAGCAGTTCTTC
>TRBV6-1|TRBJ1-4|.|.
CASSDKPSGVNEKLFF
TGTGCCAGCAGTGATAAGCCGTCGGGAGTTAATGAAAAACTGTTTTTT
>TRBV6-1|TRBJ2-2|.|.
CASSEGLVPGELFF
TGTGCCAGCAGTGAAGGCTTAGTGCCCGGGGAGCTGTTTTTT
>TRBV28|TRBJ1-2|TRBD1|.
CASSFRDRGPYTF
TGTGCCAGCAGTTTTCGGGACAGGGGTCCTTACACCTTC
>TRBV30|TRBJ2-1|.|.
CAWSENTGTNYNEQFF
TGTGCCTGGAGTGAGAATACAGGGACCAACTACAATGAGCAGTTCTTC
>TRBV5-1|TRBJ2-5|.|once
CASSLRQQETQYF
TGCGCCAGCAGCTTGAGACAGCAAGAGACCCAGTACTTC
>TRBV12-5|TRBJ1-3|.|once
CASGKTGSGNTIYF
TGTGCTAGTGGGAAGACTGGCTCTGGAAACACCATATATTTT
>TRBV5-1|TRBJ2-4|TRBD1|.
CASSPMGQENIQYF
TGCGCCAGCAGCCCTATGGGACAGGAAAACATTCAGTACTTC
>TRBV7-9|TRBJ1-1|TRBD1|.
CASSPQGGLNTEAFF
TGTGCCAGCAGCCCACAGGGGGGTTTGAACACTGAAGCTTTCTTT
>TRBV28|TRBJ2-4|.|.
CASSATGTLNIQYF
TGTGCCAGCAGTGCGACCGGGACTCTGAACATTCAGTACTTC
>TRBV30|TRBJ1-6|TRBD1|.
CAWERTGASSPLHF
TGTGCCTGGGAAAGGACAGGGGCCTCTTCACCCCTCCACTTT
>TRBV9|TRBJ2-1|TRBD2|.
CASSGPSGRTYNEQFF
TGTGCCAGCAGCGGCCCTAGCGGGCGTACCTACAATGAGCAGTTCTTC
>TRBV9|TRBJ1-4|.|.
CASSERPGHGEKLFF
TGTGCCAGCAGCGAACGGCCGGGACATGGTGAAAAACTGTTTTTT
>TRBV4-1|TRBJ2-1|.|.
CASSQVILVGDYNEQFF
TGCGCCAGCAGCCAAGTAATACTAGTTGGAGACTACAATGAGCAGTTCTTC
>TRBV13|TRBJ1-2|.|.
CASSFRSPSGYTF
TGTGCCAGCAGCTTCCGGTCACCCTCTGGCTACACCTTC
>TRBV6-5|TRBJ2-2|TRBD1|.
CASSAGTAYTGELFF
TGTGCCAGCAGCGCCGGGACAGCCTACACCGGGGAGCTGTTTTTT
>TRBV7-9|TRBJ2-1|TRBD2|.
CASRLAGGYHEQFF
TGTGCCAGCAGGTTAGCGGGAGGGTACCATGAGCAGTTCTTC
>TRBV6-2/TRBV6-3|TRBJ2-3|TRBD2|.
CASSYQRDSTDTQYF
TGTGCCAGCAGTTACCAGCGGGATAGCACAGATACGCAGTATTTT
>TRBV9|TRBJ2-7|TRBD1|.
CASSEQGGREQYF
TGTGCCAGCAGCGAACAGGGGGGCAGGGAGCAGTACTTC
>TRBV10-1|TRBJ1-1|.|.
CARGTPLNTEAFF
TGCGCCAGAGGGACACCCTTGAACACTGAAGCTTTCTTT
>TRBV4-1|TRBJ1-5|TRBD1|many
CASSQDSGTGYQPQHF
TGCGCCAGCAGCCAAGATTCAGGGACAGGGTATCAGCCCCAGCATTTT
>TRBV28|TRBJ2-1|TRBD2|.
CASSLSGRAVPSEQFF
TGTGCCAGCAGCCTTAGCGGGAGGGCCGTTCCAAGTGAGCAGTTCTTC
>TRBV27|TRBJ1-5|.|few
CASSLSGGRQPQHF
TGTGCCAGCAGTTTGTCCGGGGGGCGCCAGCCCCAGCATTTT
>TRBV29-1|TRBJ2-7|TRBD1|.
CSARRDRGYEQYF
TGCAGCGCCAGACGGGACAGGGGCTACGAGCAGTACTTC
>TRBV3-1/TRBV3-2|TRBJ1-2|TRBD1|.
CASSPTGVGDGYTF
TGTGCCAGCAGCCCGACAGGGGTCGGCGATGGCTACACCTTC
>TRBV7-7|TRBJ1-4|TRBD1|once
CASSAGTGNEKLFF
TGTGCTAGCAGCGCGGGGACAGGGAATGAAAAACTGTTTTTT
>TRBV30|TRBJ2-7|.|few
CAWSVSGYYEQYF
TGTGCCTGGAGTGTATCCGGGTACTACGAGCAGTACTTC
>TRBV6-5|TRBJ2-3|TRBD2|once
CASTLTSGRAYTQYF
TGTGCCAGCACTTTGACTAGCGGGAGGGCCTATACGCAGTATTTT
>TRBV6-1|TRBJ1-5|.|.
CASSEWSWGGNQPQHF
TGTGCCAGCAGTGAATGGAGCTGGGGAGGCAATCAGCCCCAGCATTTT
>TRBV28|TRBJ1-5|.|.
CASSLFTPPQPQHF
TGTGCCAGCAGTTTATTCACACCCCCTCAGCCCCAGCATTTT